These T cell receptor beta chains were read from a single sample in a study of blood T cells in healthy people across ages. TCRdb processed the 5' RACE reads anew with MiXCR; each CDR3 protein has one entry. The repertoire holds about 1 million distinct CDR3 sequences, with 40% to 45% as singletons. Sample: blood. The receptors were gathered from a woman aged 60-75 years in good health. Both conserved end residues are part of each CDR3. Fields, in order: V gene, clone size, J gene, D gene, CDR3 DNA, CDR3 protein. A D gene is named only where the DNA matches it firmly. Size is omitted from some rows. Given values are once, few, many or a class for expanded clones.

v_call: TRBV2
clone_size: once
j_call: TRBJ2-4
d_call: -
cdr3_nt: TGTGCCAGCAGCCCCTCAGGGGCCGGTTGGGAGCAGTACTTC
cdr3_aa: CASSPSGAGWEQYF

v_call: TRBV5-1
clone_size: few
j_call: TRBJ1-5
d_call: -
cdr3_nt: TGCGCCAGCAGCCCGCAGGGGCCGAATAGCAATCAGCCCCAGCATTTT
cdr3_aa: CASSPQGPNSNQPQHF

v_call: TRBV4-1
clone_size: few
j_call: TRBJ2-1
d_call: -
cdr3_nt: TGCGCCAGCAGCCGCGATTTGTTAAGAGCCTACAATGAGCAGTTCTTC
cdr3_aa: CASSRDLLRAYNEQFF

v_call: TRBV24-1
clone_size: -
j_call: TRBJ2-4
d_call: -
cdr3_nt: TGTGCCACCAGTGATGCGCGAGGACAAAACATTCAGTACTTC
cdr3_aa: CATSDARGQNIQYF

v_call: TRBV18
clone_size: -
j_call: TRBJ2-3
d_call: TRBD2
cdr3_nt: TGTGCCAGCTCACCAAAGGGCGCTAGCGGATATAGCACGGATACGCAGTATTTT
cdr3_aa: CASSPKGASGYSTDTQYF

v_call: TRBV6-1
clone_size: -
j_call: TRBJ2-4
d_call: -
cdr3_nt: TGTGCCAGCACTGACTGGGGATTGGACAAAAACATTCAGTACTTC
cdr3_aa: CASTDWGLDKNIQYF

v_call: TRBV20-1
clone_size: -
j_call: TRBJ2-1
d_call: TRBD2
cdr3_nt: TGCAGTGCTAGAGGCCCACCTTTAAGCGGGACCTTCTACAATGAGCAGTTCTTC
cdr3_aa: CSARGPPLSGTFYNEQFF

v_call: TRBV10-3
clone_size: few
j_call: TRBJ2-1
d_call: -
cdr3_nt: TGTGCCATCAGGGAGACATACGATGAGCAGTTCTTC
cdr3_aa: CAIRETYDEQFF

v_call: TRBV4-2
clone_size: -
j_call: TRBJ2-7
d_call: -
cdr3_nt: TGTGCCGGCAGCCCTGGACAGGGGACTAGGGTGTCTGGGGAGCAGTACTTC
cdr3_aa: CAGSPGQGTRVSGEQYF

v_call: TRBV5-1
clone_size: once
j_call: TRBJ2-5
d_call: -
cdr3_nt: TGCGCCAGCAGCTCGGACAGACCTCAGGAGACCCAGTACTTC
cdr3_aa: CASSSDRPQETQYF

v_call: TRBV5-1
clone_size: -
j_call: TRBJ2-1
d_call: TRBD2
cdr3_nt: TGCGCCAGCAGCTGGACTAGCGGAGGGGAGACCCAGTTCTTC
cdr3_aa: CASSWTSGGETQFF

v_call: TRBV20-1
clone_size: few
j_call: TRBJ2-7
d_call: -
cdr3_nt: TGCAGTGCCCCGACAGGGACTTCCTACGAGCAGTACTTC
cdr3_aa: CSAPTGTSYEQYF

v_call: TRBV4-1
clone_size: -
j_call: TRBJ2-1
d_call: TRBD2
cdr3_nt: TGCGCCAGCAGCCAGTCTAGCGGGAGCGGAGGCGATGAGCAGTTCTTC
cdr3_aa: CASSQSSGSGGDEQFF

v_call: TRBV6-2/TRBV6-3
clone_size: -
j_call: TRBJ2-3
d_call: TRBD2
cdr3_nt: TGTGCCAGCAGTTACCCCAGACAGAGACAGGGGGACTCACTAGCGGGAGGGTTCGATACGCAGTATTTT
cdr3_aa: CASSYPRQRQGDSLAGGFDTQYF

v_call: TRBV29-1
clone_size: -
j_call: TRBJ2-7
d_call: -
cdr3_nt: TGCAGCGTTCATCTACAGGGAAACTCCTACGAGCAGTACTTC
cdr3_aa: CSVHLQGNSYEQYF

v_call: TRBV10-3
clone_size: -
j_call: TRBJ1-2
d_call: -
cdr3_nt: TGTGCCATCAGTGTAGGGGAGGGCGATGGCTACACCTTC
cdr3_aa: CAISVGEGDGYTF

v_call: TRBV2
clone_size: once
j_call: TRBJ1-2
d_call: TRBD1
cdr3_nt: TGTGCCAGCATCACGACAGGGGAGGGTGGCTACACCTTC
cdr3_aa: CASITTGEGGYTF

v_call: TRBV12-3/TRBV12-4
clone_size: few
j_call: TRBJ2-2
d_call: -
cdr3_nt: TGTGCCAGCATTTTGAGCACCGGGGAGCTGTTTTTT
cdr3_aa: CASILSTGELFF

v_call: TRBV15
clone_size: -
j_call: TRBJ2-1
d_call: -
cdr3_nt: TGTGCCACCAGCAGAGGGGGGACATCCAATGAGCAGTTCTTC
cdr3_aa: CATSRGGTSNEQFF

v_call: TRBV7-3
clone_size: -
j_call: TRBJ1-1
d_call: -
cdr3_nt: TGTGCCAGCAGCAACAGGGAGGGCACTGAAGCTTTCTTT
cdr3_aa: CASSNREGTEAFF

v_call: TRBV6-6
clone_size: -
j_call: TRBJ1-1
d_call: TRBD1
cdr3_nt: TGTGCCAGCAGGCACCCTATATCCGGGACAGGGAACACTGAAGCTTTCTTT
cdr3_aa: CASRHPISGTGNTEAFF

v_call: TRBV7-9
clone_size: -
j_call: TRBJ2-7
d_call: TRBD1
cdr3_nt: TGTGCCAGCAGCCCATCACGGACAGGGAAAACCTACGAGCAGTACTTC
cdr3_aa: CASSPSRTGKTYEQYF

v_call: TRBV5-6
clone_size: -
j_call: TRBJ1-2
d_call: -
cdr3_nt: TGTGCCAGCAGCCTTGGGACCGTGCCCTATGGCTACACCTTC
cdr3_aa: CASSLGTVPYGYTF

v_call: TRBV18
clone_size: few
j_call: TRBJ2-7
d_call: TRBD1
cdr3_nt: TGTGCCAGCTCACCACAGGACAGGGTTTCCTACGAGCAGTACTTC
cdr3_aa: CASSPQDRVSYEQYF